This TCR beta chain was documented in a study of memory CD4+ T cells and cytomegalovirus serostatus. The germline gives CDR1 LGHNA, CDR2 YNFKEQ. With 7 bases clipped from V and 10 bases from J, the junction kept 17 bases outside the gene matches. CDR3 length: 15 residues. The sort gate was single viable CD3+CD4+CD8-CD45RO+ cells for memory CD4+ T cells. Assay used: immunoSEQ multiplex PCR; TCRdb lists only in-frame clones, some missing. The sample carries about 56,000 clones, roughly 80% recorded once. The TCR originated in an adult in good health and CMV-seronegative. The gene calls are TRBV4-2 and TRBJ1-1, with TRBD1 matching over 8 bases. The sample taken for sequencing was memory CD4+ T cells from blood. The CDR3 sequence: CASNNPDRVLIGAFF. The CDR3 coding sequence is TGTGCCAGCAACAACCCGGACAGGGTTCTAATAGGAGCTTTCTTT.